Here is one T cell receptor (beta chain) with its context. The antigen is unknown. Semi-nested PCR with Nested Universal Primer A followed constant-region reverse priming of full-length variable regions. TCRdb ran MiXCR on the 5' RACE reads and lists one entry per CDR3 protein. Of 7,800 or so distinct CDR3 sequences in the sample, around 70% are singletons; the top ten hold approximately 4.1%. Tregs were sorted as CD4+CD25+CD127-/low cells. CDR3 length: 17 amino acids. Study-level points and caveats: The larger-cohort validation was restricted to a single TCR beta V-J rearrangement rather than whole repertoires.

The specimen was tumor-infiltrating Tregs sorted from the breast tumor. This chain joins TRBV12-2 and TRBJ2-4. TRBV12-2 constitutes a pseudogene. This clonotype was sampled from a female donor with breast cancer. The CDR3 DNA reads as TGTGCAAGTCGCTCACCAACGCGGCGGCTAGCCAAAAACATTCAGTACTTC. This encodes CASRSPTRRLAKNIQYF.